This T cell receptor beta chain was sequenced in a study of T cell responses to AZD1222 COVID-19 vaccine. General study results and limits: The donor cohort was predominantly white British with a female majority, and clonal diversity may have been underestimated. Vaccine-associated CD4 TCRs spanned spike, dominant at 160-218 and 743-854. Only six AZD1222 recipients tested seropositive at baseline. Reportedly, nearly half the spike-specific TCRs target unmutated variant regions.

Produced via immunoSEQ multiplex PCR; TCRdb's table is partial and in-frame only. This table has approximately 120,000 clones, around nine tenths appearing once. CDR1 is MNHEY, CDR2 SVGEGT, per germline. The length of the CDR3 is 19 residues. V was pared by 2 bases and J by 2 bases, with 10 bases of the junction left unmatched. With respect to this clone: Its target is not known.

This TCR was recovered from an adult in good health. Sequencing was performed on peripheral blood, taken on day 0 of AZD1222 vaccination. The J gene is TRBJ2-1, the V gene TRBV6-2 or TRBV6-3; 12 bases are a match to TRBD2. Here the CDR3 DNA reads TGTGCCAGCAGTTACGACGGGACGCGGACTAGCGGGACCTACAATGAGCAGTTCTTC. Residues: CASSYDGTRTSGTYNEQFF.